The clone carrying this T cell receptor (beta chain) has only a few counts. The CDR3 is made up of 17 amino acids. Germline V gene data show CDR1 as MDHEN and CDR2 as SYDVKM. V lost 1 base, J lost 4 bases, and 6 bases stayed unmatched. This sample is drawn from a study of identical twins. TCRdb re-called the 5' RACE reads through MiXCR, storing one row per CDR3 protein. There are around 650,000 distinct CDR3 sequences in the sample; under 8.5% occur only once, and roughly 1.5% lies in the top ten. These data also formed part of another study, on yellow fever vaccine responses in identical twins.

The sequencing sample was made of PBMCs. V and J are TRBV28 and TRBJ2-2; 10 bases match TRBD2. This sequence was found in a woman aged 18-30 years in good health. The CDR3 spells CASSLYPLAGVTGELFF. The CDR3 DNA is TGTGCCAGCAGTTTATACCCGCTAGCGGGAGTCACCGGGGAGCTGTTTTTT.